This entry concerns a single T cell receptor (beta chain). What it binds is not known. Regarding time point: week 35, safety follow-up. A 20-mer mutant IDH1 peptide at 300 ug was injected subcutaneously with topical imiquimod. The data are from a study of a mutant IDH1 vaccine in newly diagnosed glioma. On the study more broadly: Sex distribution of treated patients was about 62% male and about 38% female; mean age was 40.4 years. Before enrollment, patients got radiotherapy alone, temozolomide alone, or mostly the combination.

Assay: immunoSEQ multiplex PCR; the TCRdb copy retains only in-frame clones and omits some. The table includes tens of thousands of clones, less than 90% detected once. The clonotype was recovered from a man aged 25 to 45 with glioma. Source: PBMCs, taken from a glioma patient whose treatment included an IDH1 peptide vaccine.

The CDR3 coding sequence is TGCGCCAGCAGTGATCGGGGGTTAGGGGAGACCCAGTACTTC. This codes for CASSDRGLGETQYF. The chain is built from TRBV10-1 and TRBJ2-5; weak D call: TRBD2 (6 bases). V lost 3 bases and J lost 5, with 13 bases in between. Germline V gene lookup returns CDR1 WNHNN and CDR2 SYGVQD (reference sequence). The CDR3 length is 14 residues.